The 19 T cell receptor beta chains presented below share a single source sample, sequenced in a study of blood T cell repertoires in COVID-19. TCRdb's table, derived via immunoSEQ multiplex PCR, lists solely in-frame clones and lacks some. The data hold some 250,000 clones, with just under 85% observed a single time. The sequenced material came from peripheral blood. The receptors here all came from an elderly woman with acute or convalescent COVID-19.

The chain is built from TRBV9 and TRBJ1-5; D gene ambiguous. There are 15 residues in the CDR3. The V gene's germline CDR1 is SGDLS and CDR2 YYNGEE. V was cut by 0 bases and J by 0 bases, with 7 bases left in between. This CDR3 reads CASSVAADSNQPQHF. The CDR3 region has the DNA TGTGCCAGCAGCGTAGCAGCGGATAGCAATCAGCCCCAGCATTTT.

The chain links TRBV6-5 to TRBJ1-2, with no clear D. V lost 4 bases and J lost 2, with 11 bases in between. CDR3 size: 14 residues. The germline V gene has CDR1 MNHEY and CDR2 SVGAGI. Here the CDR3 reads CASSSTGRNYGYTF. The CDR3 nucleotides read TGTGCCAGCAGTTCCACGGGAAGGAACTATGGCTACACCTTC.

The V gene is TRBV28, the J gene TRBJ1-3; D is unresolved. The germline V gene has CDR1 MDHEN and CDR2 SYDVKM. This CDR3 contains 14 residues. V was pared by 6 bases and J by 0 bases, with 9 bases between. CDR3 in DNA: TGTGCCAGCAGCCCCAGGTCCTCTGGAAACACCATATATTTT. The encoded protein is CASSPRSSGNTIYF. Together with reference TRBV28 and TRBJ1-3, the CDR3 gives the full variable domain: DVKVTQSSRYLVKRTGEKVFLECVQDMDHENMFWYRQDPGLGLRLIYFSYDVKMKEKGDIPEGYSVSREKKERFSLILESASTNQTSMYLCASSPRSSGNTIYFGEGSWLTVV.

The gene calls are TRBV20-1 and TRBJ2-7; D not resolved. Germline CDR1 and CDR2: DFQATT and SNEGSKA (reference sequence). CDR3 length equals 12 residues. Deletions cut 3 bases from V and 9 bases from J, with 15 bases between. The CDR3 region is CSASIGLFGQYF. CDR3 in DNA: TGCAGTGCTAGTATTGGTCTTTTCGGGCAGTACTTC.

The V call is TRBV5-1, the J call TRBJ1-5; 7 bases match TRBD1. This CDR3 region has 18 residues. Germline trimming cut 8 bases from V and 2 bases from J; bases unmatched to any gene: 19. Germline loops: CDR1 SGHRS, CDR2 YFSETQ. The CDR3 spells CARLGRDSRRRGNQPQHF. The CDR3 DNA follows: TGCGCCAGGCTCGGTCGGGACAGCAGACGCCGGGGCAATCAGCCCCAGCATTTT.

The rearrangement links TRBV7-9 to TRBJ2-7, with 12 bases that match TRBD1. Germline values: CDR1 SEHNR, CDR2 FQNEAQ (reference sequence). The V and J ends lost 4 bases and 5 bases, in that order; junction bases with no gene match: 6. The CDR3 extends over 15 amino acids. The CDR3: CASSSPGQGAHEQYF. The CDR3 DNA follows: TGTGCCAGCAGCTCTCCGGGACAGGGGGCCCACGAGCAGTACTTC.

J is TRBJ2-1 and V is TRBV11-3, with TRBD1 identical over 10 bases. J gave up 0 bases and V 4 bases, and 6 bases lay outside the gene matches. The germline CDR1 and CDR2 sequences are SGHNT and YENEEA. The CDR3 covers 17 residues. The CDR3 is CASSSDRGSSSYNEQFF. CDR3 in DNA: TGTGCCAGCAGCTCGGACAGGGGGTCTAGCTCCTACAATGAGCAGTTCTTC.

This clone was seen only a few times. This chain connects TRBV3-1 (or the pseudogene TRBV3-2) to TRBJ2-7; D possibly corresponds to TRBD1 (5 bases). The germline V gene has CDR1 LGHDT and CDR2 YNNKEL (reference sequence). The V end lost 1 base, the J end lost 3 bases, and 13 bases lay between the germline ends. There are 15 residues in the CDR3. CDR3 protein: CASSQVRQGYYEQYF. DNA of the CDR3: TGTGCCAGCAGCCAAGTTCGCCAGGGCTACTACGAGCAGTACTTC.

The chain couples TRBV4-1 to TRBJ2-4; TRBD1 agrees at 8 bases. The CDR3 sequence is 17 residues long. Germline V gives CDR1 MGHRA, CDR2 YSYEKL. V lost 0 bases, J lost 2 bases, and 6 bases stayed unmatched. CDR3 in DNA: TGCGCCAGCAGCCAAGATAATGCAGGGGGCACCAAAAACATTCAGTACTTC. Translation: CASSQDNAGGTKNIQYF.

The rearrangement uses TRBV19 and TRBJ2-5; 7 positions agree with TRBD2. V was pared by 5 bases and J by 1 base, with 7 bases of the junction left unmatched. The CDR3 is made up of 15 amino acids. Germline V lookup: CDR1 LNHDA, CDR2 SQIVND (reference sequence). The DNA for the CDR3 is TGTGCCAGTAGTTTCGCCGGGGGGAGCCAAGAGACCCAGTACTTC. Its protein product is CASSFAGGSQETQYF.

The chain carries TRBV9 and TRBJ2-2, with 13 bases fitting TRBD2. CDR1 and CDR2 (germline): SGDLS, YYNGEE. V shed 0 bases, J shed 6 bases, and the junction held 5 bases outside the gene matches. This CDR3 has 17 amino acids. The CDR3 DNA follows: TGTGCCAGCAGCGTAGGGCCGGGACTAGCGGGGCCCGGGGAGCTGTTTTTT. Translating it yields CASSVGPGLAGPGELFF.

The CDR3 is CASSSGQFTDSPLHF. The DNA of the CDR3 is TGTGCCAGCAGTTCCGGACAGTTCACGGATTCACCCCTCCACTTT. The V gene is TRBV28, the J gene TRBJ1-6; D possibly corresponds to TRBD1 (6 bases). Germline CDR1 is MDHEN and CDR2 is SYDVKM. This CDR3 comprises 15 residues. Trimming stripped 4 bases from V and 8 bases from J, with 15 bases between. The complete variable domain, with remaining parts taken from reference TRBV28 and TRBJ1-6, reads DVKVTQSSRYLVKRTGEKVFLECVQDMDHENMFWYRQDPGLGLRLIYFSYDVKMKEKGDIPEGYSVSREKKERFSLILESASTNQTSMYLCASSSGQFTDSPLHFGNGTRLTVT.

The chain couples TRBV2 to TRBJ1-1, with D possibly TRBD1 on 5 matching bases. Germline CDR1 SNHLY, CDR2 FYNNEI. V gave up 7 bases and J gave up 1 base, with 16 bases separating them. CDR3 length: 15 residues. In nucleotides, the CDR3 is TGTGCCAGCACTTACATGGGGCAGGCGAACACTGAAGCTTTCTTT. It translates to CASTYMGQANTEAFF.

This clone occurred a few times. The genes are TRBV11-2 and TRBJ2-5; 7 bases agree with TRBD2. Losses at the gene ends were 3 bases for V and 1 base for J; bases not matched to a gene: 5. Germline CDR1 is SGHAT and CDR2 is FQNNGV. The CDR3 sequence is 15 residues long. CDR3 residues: CASSLGRTSQETQYF. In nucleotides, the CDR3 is TGTGCCAGCAGCTTGGGTAGGACTAGCCAAGAGACCCAGTACTTC. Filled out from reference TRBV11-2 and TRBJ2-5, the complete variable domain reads EAGVAQSPRYKIIEKRQSVAFWCNPISGHATLYWYQQILGQGPKLLIQFQNNGVVDDSQLPKDRFSAERLKGVDSTLKIQPAKLEDSAVYLCASSLGRTSQETQYFGPGTRLLVL.

This CDR3 is CASSLYGPQGSSYNSPLHF. CDR3 coding DNA: TGTGCCAGCAGCTTATATGGTCCCCAGGGAAGCTCCTATAATTCACCCCTCCACTTT. The gene calls are TRBV7-3 and TRBJ1-6; D might be TRBD1 (5 bases). The CDR3 spans 19 residues. Germline CDR1 and CDR2: SGHTA and FQGTGA. V lost 2 bases to trimming and J lost 0 bases, with 17 bases between them.

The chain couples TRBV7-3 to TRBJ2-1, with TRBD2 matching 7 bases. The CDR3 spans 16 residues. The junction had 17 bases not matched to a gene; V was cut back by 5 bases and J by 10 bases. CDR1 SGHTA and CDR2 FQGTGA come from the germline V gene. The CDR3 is CASSITPGLDGREQFF. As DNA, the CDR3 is TGTGCCAGCAGCATCACGCCGGGACTCGACGGGAGGGAGCAGTTCTTC.

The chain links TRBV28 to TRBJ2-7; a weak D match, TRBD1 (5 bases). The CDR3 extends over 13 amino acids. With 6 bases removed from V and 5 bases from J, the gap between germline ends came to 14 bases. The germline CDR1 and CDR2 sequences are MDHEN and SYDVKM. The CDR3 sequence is CASRWQGSDEQYF. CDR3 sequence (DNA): TGTGCCAGCAGATGGCAGGGAAGCGACGAGCAGTACTTC.

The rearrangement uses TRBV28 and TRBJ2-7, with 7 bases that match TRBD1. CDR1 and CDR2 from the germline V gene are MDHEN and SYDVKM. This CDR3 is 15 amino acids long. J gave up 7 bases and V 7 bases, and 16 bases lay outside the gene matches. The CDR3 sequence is CASTPPGQSLEEQYF. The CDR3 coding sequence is TGTGCCAGCACCCCTCCGGGACAGTCCCTCGAGGAGCAGTACTTC.

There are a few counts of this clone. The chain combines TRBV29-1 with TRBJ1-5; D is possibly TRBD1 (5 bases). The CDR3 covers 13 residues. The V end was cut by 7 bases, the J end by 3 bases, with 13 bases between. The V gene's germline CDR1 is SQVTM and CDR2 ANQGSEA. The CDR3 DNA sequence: TGCAGCGCCGGGGAGGGGAACAATCAGCCCCAGCATTTT. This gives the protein CSAGEGNNQPQHF.